This entry lists 3 T cell receptor beta chains sequenced from one sample in a study of human T cells and chemical hapten exposure. As to time point: patch test 3, about 24 weeks after DPC sensitization. The treatment denotes: therapeutic diphenylcyclopropenone sensitization with weekly scalp DPC. Unfractionated whole blood yielded total RNA. MiXCR was run by TCRdb on the RACE reads, yielding one entry per CDR3 protein. There are roughly 40,000 distinct CDR3 sequences in the sample; 10% to 15% occur only once, and roughly 2.5% lies in the top ten. Sequenced material: whole blood, taken in connection with sensitization to the hapten diphenylcyclopropenone (DPC). The receptors come from a woman in her thirties or forties with alopecia areata. Some clones in this sample may be carry-over from other donors' samples.

This clonotype appeared many times. This chain uses TRBV6-6 with TRBJ2-2; a weak D match, TRBD1 (5 bases). The germline CDR1 and CDR2 sequences are MNHNY and SVGAGI (reference sequence). Trimming stripped 3 bases from V and 5 bases from J, with 10 bases between. The CDR3 spans 14 residues. CDR3 in amino acids: CASSYGRTTGELFF. CDR3 DNA: TGTGCCAGCAGTTATGGACGGACAACCGGGGAGCTGTTTTTT.

V and J are TRBV11-3 and TRBJ2-3, with D unresolved. This CDR3 contains 13 residues. CDR1 and CDR2 from the germline V gene are SGHNT and YENEEA. V lost 6 bases and J lost 4, with 11 bases in between. CDR3 coding DNA: TGTGCCAGCAGTCCATTCGGCGCAGATACGCAGTATTTT. It translates to CASSPFGADTQYF.

This clonotype was counted only a few times. This chain links TRBV11-2 with TRBJ2-5; TRBD2 is a possible D gene (6 bases). CDR3 length equals 15 residues. Germline CDR1 SGHAT, CDR2 FQNNGV. V was trimmed by 5 bases and J by 5 bases, leaving 18 bases between them. The CDR3 sequence: CASSRPGTPGETQYF. CDR3 coding DNA: TGTGCCAGCAGCCGCCCCGGGACTCCAGGGGAGACCCAGTACTTC.